These 14 T cell receptor beta chains share one sample of origin, sequenced in a study of T cell responses to AZD1222 COVID-19 vaccine. Measured with immunoSEQ multiplex PCR; TCRdb has only the in-frame clones, and not every one. The sample yields some 95,000 clones, about 90% seen once. Sequences were derived from peripheral blood, sampled on day 0 of MenACWY control vaccination. Receptors originate from an adult in good health.

The chain couples TRBV5-6 to TRBJ1-2; D ambiguous. The germline gives CDR1 SGHDT, CDR2 YYEEEE. The CDR3 covers 14 residues. With 6 bases removed from V and 3 bases from J, the gap between germline ends came to 15 bases. CDR3 bases: TGTGCCAGCAACCCGCGCGGCGCGGACTATGGCTACACCTTC. This encodes CASNPRGADYGYTF.

This clone showed up just once. The CDR3 DNA sequence: TGTGCCAGCAGTCCCCACCCCGGGGGGCCGAGTTCCGAGCAGTACTTC. Protein product: CASSPHPGGPSSEQYF. The V call is TRBV28, the J call TRBJ2-7, with D perhaps matching TRBD2 (7 bases). This CDR3 has 16 amino acids. V was shortened by 5 bases and J by 6 bases, with 23 bases between the two germline ends. CDR1 and CDR2 from the germline V gene are MDHEN and SYDVKM.

The chain uses TRBV5-6 and TRBJ1-5; 7 nucleotides agree with TRBD1. The CDR3 runs to 13 residues. The germline CDR1 and CDR2 sequences are SGHDT and YYEEEE. Trimming took 5 bases from V and 4 from J; bases not matched to a gene: 3. The CDR3 DNA is TGTGCCAGCAGTGCGACAGGGAATCAGCCCCAGCATTTT. Its translation: CASSATGNQPQHF. The full variable domain, with the rest looked up from reference TRBV5-6 and TRBJ1-5, is DAGVTQSPTHLIKTRGQQVTLRCSPKSGHDTVSWYQQALGQGPQFIFQYYEEEERQRGNFPDRFSGHQFPNYSSELNVNALLLGDSALYLCASSATGNQPQHFGDGTRLSIL.

V usage is TRBV5-7 and J usage is TRBJ2-5, with D perhaps TRBD2 (6 bases). TRBV5-7 is placed among ORFs of uncertain function. The V end was cut by 4 bases, the J end by 5 bases, with 12 bases between. This CDR3 region has 13 residues. Here the CDR3 DNA reads TGTGCCAGCAGCGCGGAGGGGCGGGAGACCCAGTACTTC. Amino acids: CASSAEGRETQYF.

CDR3 sequence: CAISFRGNTEAFF. In DNA, the CDR3 is TGTGCCATCAGCTTCAGGGGAAACACTGAAGCTTTCTTT. The chain combines TRBV10-3 with TRBJ1-1, with TRBD1 as a possible D gene (6 bases). The CDR3 consists of 13 residues. Trimming took off 6 bases at V and 2 bases at J, with 10 bases between the two ends. The germline gives CDR1 ENHRY, CDR2 SYGVKD.

The V gene is TRBV11-3, the J gene TRBJ2-3; 10 bases map to TRBD1. J gave up 2 bases and V 5 bases, and 13 bases lay outside the gene matches. The V gene's germline CDR1 is SGHNT and CDR2 YENEEA. CDR3 size: 18 residues. CDR3 residues: CASSPTGGGSPDTDTQYF. CDR3 sequence (DNA): TGTGCCAGCAGCCCGACAGGGGGCGGTAGCCCCGACACAGATACGCAGTATTTT.

This clone came up once. The V and J genes are TRBV21-1 and TRBJ2-7; TRBD1, the D gene given by the table, was not confirmed from the DNA. TRBV21-1 is recorded as a pseudogene. The CDR3 covers 20 residues. CDR3 in amino acids: CASSKLSAPGALGLNYEQYF. The DNA for the CDR3 is TGTGCCAGCAGCAAACTAAGTGCCCCAGGGGCCCTGGGGTTGAACTACGAGCAGTACTTC.

V gene TRBV4-3 combines with J gene TRBJ2-7; a weak D match, TRBD1 (7 bases). The CDR3 contains 19 residues. Germline-derived CDR1 and CDR2 are LGHNA and YSLEER. As DNA, the CDR3 is TGCCAGTCCAGGCATTTATCGGGGGTTGGACAGGCGGGCTCCTACGAGCAGTACTTC. It translates to CQSRHLSGVGQAGSYEQYF.

CDR3 protein: CASSQVGETQYF. The CDR3 DNA sequence: TGTGCCAGCAGCCAAGTCGGTGAGACCCAGTACTTC. The chain uses TRBV3-1 (or the pseudogene TRBV3-2) and TRBJ2-5, with D hard to call. Trimming pared 1 base from V and 5 bases from J, leaving 5 bases between. Germline-derived CDR1 and CDR2 are LGHDT and YNNKEL (reference sequence). CDR3 length equals 12 residues.

This clone was seen a few times. This sequence joins TRBV7-8 and TRBJ2-1; 9 positions agree with TRBD2. The CDR3 consists of 19 residues. The ends lost 4 bases at V and 6 bases at J; junction bases unmatched: 19. From germline, CDR1 is SGHVS and CDR2 FQNEAQ. The CDR3 loop is CASSSKDSGGDHTLNEQFF. The CDR3 bases are TGTGCCAGCAGCTCAAAGGATAGCGGGGGTGATCACACCCTCAATGAGCAGTTCTTC. Supplemented by reference TRBV7-8 and TRBJ2-1, the full variable domain reads GAGVSQSPRYKVAKRGQDVALRCDPISGHVSLFWYQQALGQGPEFLTYFQNEAQLDKSGLPSDRFFAERPEGSVSTLKIQRTQQEDSAVYLCASSSKDSGGDHTLNEQFFGPGTRLTVL.

The rearrangement uses TRBV7-9 and TRBJ1-1; no firm D call. Germline CDR1 and CDR2: SEHNR and FQNEAQ (reference sequence). Trimming left V 5 bases short and J 0 bases short, with 16 bases between. The CDR3 extends over 16 amino acids. The CDR3 is CASSPAGFPLNTEAFF. The CDR3, as DNA: TGTGCCAGCAGCCCCGCGGGGTTTCCCTTGAACACTGAAGCTTTCTTT. Complete variable domain (other parts from reference TRBV7-9 and TRBJ1-1): DTGVSQNPRHKITKRGQNVTFRCDPISEHNRLYWYRQTLGQGPEFLTYFQNEAQLEKSRLLSDRFSAERPKGSFSTLEIQRTEQGDSAMYLCASSPAGFPLNTEAFFGQGTRLTVV.

The rearrangement uses TRBV19 and TRBJ1-4; no clear D gene. From germline, CDR1 is LNHDA and CDR2 SQIVND (reference sequence). The V end lost 6 bases, the J end lost 7 bases, and 9 bases lay between the germline ends. The CDR3 loop spans 12 amino acids. The CDR3 sequence: CASSPLGEKLFF. The CDR3 bases are TGTGCCAGTAGCCCTTTGGGTGAAAAACTGTTTTTT.

V is TRBV6-1 and J is TRBJ1-1, with a possible D match to TRBD1 (5 bases). CDR1 is MNHNS and CDR2 is SASEGT in the germline V gene. Trimming removed 1 base at V and 1 base at J, with 13 bases between. The CDR3 covers 16 residues. CDR3 DNA sequence: TGTGCCAGCAGTGAAGAGTATGGGGCAGCGAACACTGAAGCTTTCTTT. It encodes CASSEEYGAANTEAFF.

V is TRBV5-4 and J is TRBJ1-3, with D tentatively TRBD1 (6 bases). CDR1 SGHNT and CDR2 YYREEE come from the germline V gene (reference sequence). The CDR3 spans 15 residues. With 9 bases removed from V and 0 bases from J, the gap between germline ends came to 16 bases. CDR3 DNA: TGTGCCACCTGGGACACACTTCTCTCTGGAAACACCATATATTTT. This encodes CATWDTLLSGNTIYF. Complete variable domain (other parts from reference TRBV5-4 and TRBJ1-3): ETGVTQSPTHLIKTRGQQVTLRCSSQSGHNTVSWYQQALGQGPQFIFQYYREEENGRGNFPPRFSGLQFPNYSSELNVNALELDDSALYLCATWDTLLSGNTIYFGEGSWLTVV.